A selection of T cell receptor beta chains follows, all from one sample in a study of cytomegalovirus exposure and HLA in healthy donors. Some clones are missing from TCRdb's copy, which holds only in-frame ones; the method was immunoSEQ multiplex PCR. The table has approximately 280,000 clones, 80% to 90% seen once; the top ten hold over 0.95%. Sequencing input: PBMCs. The origin of the receptors is a woman younger than 30 in good health and CMV-seronegative. CDR3s include the opening cysteine and the closing phenylalanine or tryptophan.

length: 16
V: TRBV7-8
J: TRBJ1-1
CDR3: CASIAFPRGSNTEAFF

length: 16
V: TRBV6-5
J: TRBJ1-4
CDR3: CASSYSLGQDNEKLFF

length: 14
V: TRBV7-6
J: TRBJ2-2
CDR3: CASSGYRVAGELFF

length: 13
V: TRBV27
J: TRBJ1-2
CDR3: CASSFGQAKGYTF

length: 16
V: TRBV27
J: TRBJ1-5
CDR3: CASSSGTGGRNQPQHF

length: 13
V: TRBV30
J: TRBJ2-7
CDR3: CAWDRVLGDEQYF

length: 14
V: TRBV6-1
J: TRBJ1-2
CDR3: CASSDRDSSYGYTF

length: 16
V: TRBV5-4
J: TRBJ1-4
CDR3: CASSFPGASGNEKLFF

length: 16
V: TRBV11-3
J: TRBJ2-1
CDR3: CASSTGGAGTHNEQFF

length: 13
V: TRBV29-1
J: TRBJ2-7
CDR3: CSVLGPDIYEQYF

length: 14
V: TRBV12-5
J: TRBJ2-1
CDR3: CASGKLAGGPLGFF

length: 16
V: TRBV7-8
J: TRBJ1-5
CDR3: CASSSARGQSNQPQHF

length: 16
V: TRBV5-6
J: TRBJ2-7
CDR3: CASSLAALLNSYEQYF

length: 15
V: TRBV19
J: TRBJ1-1
CDR3: CASSKNGQGYTEAFF

length: 15
V: TRBV5-1
J: TRBJ2-2
CDR3: CASSFRTGSTGELFF

length: 15
V: TRBV6-5
J: TRBJ1-6
CDR3: CASSSPGRGNSPLHF

length: 14
V: TRBV9
J: TRBJ1-2
CDR3: CASSVGPGNYGYTF

length: 14
V: TRBV30
J: TRBJ2-2
CDR3: CAWFGTRNTGELFF

length: 16
V: TRBV10-1
J: TRBJ2-1
CDR3: CASSDLAGGSYNEQFF

length: 14
V: TRBV30
J: TRBJ2-3
CDR3: CAWSTSDLGDTQYF

length: 15
V: TRBV11-3
J: TRBJ2-2
CDR3: CASSKTSGRGGELFF

length: 11
V: TRBV30
J: TRBJ1-1
CDR3: CAWSGAIEAFF

length: 12
V: TRBV9
J: TRBJ1-1
CDR3: CASSTGDTEAFF

length: 13
V: TRBV29-1
J: TRBJ1-1
CDR3: CSVVGGSDTEAFF

length: 13
V: TRBV10-3
J: TRBJ2-5
CDR3: CAINQGQQETQYF

length: 14
V: TRBV4-3
J: TRBJ2-7
CDR3: CASSQDLGPYEQYF

length: 14
V: TRBV6-5
J: TRBJ2-7
CDR3: CASSYKDSTYEQYF

length: 15
V: TRBV19
J: TRBJ2-7
CDR3: CASSIAAGGIYEQYF

length: 15
V: TRBV7-9
J: TRBJ1-6
CDR3: CASSLDGTGPSPLHF

length: 14
V: TRBV7-6
J: TRBJ2-2
CDR3: CASGTLGNTGELFF

length: 14
V: TRBV27
J: TRBJ2-7
CDR3: CASSPTGIPYEQYF